This paragraph reports one TCR beta chain. Its antigen is still unknown. TCR beta CDR3 region amplification was performed from RNA transcripts. A first-round RT-PCR of the TCR CDR3 used the HTBI primer set. TCRdb reprocessed the multiplex PCR reads with MiXCR, giving one entry per CDR3 protein. The sample holds over 350,000 distinct CDR3 sequences, approximately 18% seen once. The cohort's ophthalmopathy patients, a group with duration under 3 months, had a Clinical Activity Score of at least 3 and a NOSPECS grade of at least 4. 10 ml of fresh peripheral blood supplied the PBMCs. These data are taken from a study of T cells in Graves' hyperthyroidism and ophthalmopathy. In the study overall: Peripheral blood samples were taken at initial diagnosis, prior to any treatment.

The CDR3 contains 11 residues. V was trimmed by 6 bases and J by 8 bases, leaving 10 bases between them. The study, taken as a whole, reports: Most thyroid-expanded clonotypes above 0.001 were also found in blood.

This sequence originates from a man between 18 and 29 years old with Graves' ophthalmopathy. V and J are TRBV12-3 or TRBV12-4 and TRBJ1-2; tentative D call: TRBD1 (5 bases). What was sequenced was blood. The CDR3 coding sequence is TGTGCCAGCAGCAAAGAGGGGGGCTACACCTTC. Translating gives CASSKEGGYTF.